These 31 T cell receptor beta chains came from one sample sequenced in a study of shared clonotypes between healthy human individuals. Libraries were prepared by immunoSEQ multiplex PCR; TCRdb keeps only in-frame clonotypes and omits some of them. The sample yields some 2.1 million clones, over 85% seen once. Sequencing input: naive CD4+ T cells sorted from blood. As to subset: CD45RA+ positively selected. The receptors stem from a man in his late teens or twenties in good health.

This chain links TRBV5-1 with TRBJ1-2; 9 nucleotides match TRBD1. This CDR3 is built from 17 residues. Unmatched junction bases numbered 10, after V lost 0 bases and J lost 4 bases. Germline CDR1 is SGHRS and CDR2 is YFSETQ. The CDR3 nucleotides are TGCGCCAGCAGCTTGGAAGGGGGACAGGGAATGCTCTATGGCTACACCTTC. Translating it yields CASSLEGGQGMLYGYTF.

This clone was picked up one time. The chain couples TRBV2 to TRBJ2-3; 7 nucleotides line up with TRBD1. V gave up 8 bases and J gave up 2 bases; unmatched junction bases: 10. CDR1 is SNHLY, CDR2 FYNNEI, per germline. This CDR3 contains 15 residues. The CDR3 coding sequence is TGTGCCAGCTCCCAGGACAGGTCTAACACAGATACGCAGTATTTT. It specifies CASSQDRSNTDTQYF.

The CDR3 DNA sequence: TGCGCCAGCAGGGACCCTGACGGGGAGCTGTTTTTT. Protein product: CASRDPDGELFF. This chain links TRBV10-1 with TRBJ2-2; D gene unclear. In germline, CDR1 is WNHNN, CDR2 SYGVQD (reference sequence). V dropped 6 bases and J dropped 7 bases, with 9 bases sitting between them. The CDR3 length is 12 residues.

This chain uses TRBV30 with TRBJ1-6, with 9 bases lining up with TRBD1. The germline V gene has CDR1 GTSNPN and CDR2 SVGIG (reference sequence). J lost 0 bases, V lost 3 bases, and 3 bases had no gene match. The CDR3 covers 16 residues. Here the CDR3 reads CAWRQGASSYNSPLHF. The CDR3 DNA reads TGTGCCTGGAGACAGGGGGCTAGCTCCTATAATTCACCCCTCCACTTT.

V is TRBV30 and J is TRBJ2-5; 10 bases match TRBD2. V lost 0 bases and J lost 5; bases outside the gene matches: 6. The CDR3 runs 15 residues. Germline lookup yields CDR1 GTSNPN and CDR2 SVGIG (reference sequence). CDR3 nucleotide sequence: TGTGCCTGGAGTGTACCTAGCGGGGGTCAGGAGACCCAGTACTTC. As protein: CAWSVPSGGQETQYF. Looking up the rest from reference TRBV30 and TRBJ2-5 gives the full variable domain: SQTIHQWPATLVQPVGSPLSLECTVEGTSNPNLYWYRQAAGRGLQLLFYSVGIGQISSEVPQNLSASRPQDRQFILSSKKLLLSDSGFYLCAWSVPSGGQETQYFGPGTRLLVL.

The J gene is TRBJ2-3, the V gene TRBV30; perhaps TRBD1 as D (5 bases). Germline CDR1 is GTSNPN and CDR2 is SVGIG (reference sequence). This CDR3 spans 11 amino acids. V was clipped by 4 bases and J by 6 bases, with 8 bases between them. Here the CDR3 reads CAWTGLDTQYF. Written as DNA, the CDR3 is TGTGCCTGGACAGGGCTCGATACGCAGTATTTT.

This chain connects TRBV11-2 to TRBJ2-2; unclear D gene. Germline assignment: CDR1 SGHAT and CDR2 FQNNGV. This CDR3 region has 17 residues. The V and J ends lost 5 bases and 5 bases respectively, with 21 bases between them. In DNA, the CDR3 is TGTGCCAGCAGCGCCAAGAAACTTTGGTGGGGAACCGGGGAGCTGTTTTTT. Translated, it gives CASSAKKLWWGTGELFF.

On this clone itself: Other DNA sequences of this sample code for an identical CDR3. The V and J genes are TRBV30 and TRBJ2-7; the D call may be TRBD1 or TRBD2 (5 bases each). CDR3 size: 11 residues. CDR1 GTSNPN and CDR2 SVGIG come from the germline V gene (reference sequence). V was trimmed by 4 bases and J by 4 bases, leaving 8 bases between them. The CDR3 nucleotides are TGTGCCTGGACTGGGGGATACGAGCAGTACTTC. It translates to CAWTGGYEQYF.

CDR3 region: CACRLAGLDSYNEQFF. CDR3 bases: TGTGCCTGCCGACTAGCGGGGCTAGACTCCTACAATGAGCAGTTCTTC. The rearrangement links TRBV2 to TRBJ2-1; 11 nucleotides agree with TRBD2. Germline lookup yields CDR1 SNHLY and CDR2 FYNNEI. V gave up 11 bases and J gave up 0 bases; unmatched junction bases: 9. This CDR3 is 16 amino acids long.

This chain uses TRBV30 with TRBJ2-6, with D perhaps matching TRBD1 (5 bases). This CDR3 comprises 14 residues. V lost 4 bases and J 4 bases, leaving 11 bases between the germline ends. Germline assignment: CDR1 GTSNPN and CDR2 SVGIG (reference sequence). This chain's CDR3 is CAWNSGPGANVLTF. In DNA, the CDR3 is TGTGCCTGGAATTCAGGGCCCGGGGCCAACGTCCTGACTTTC.

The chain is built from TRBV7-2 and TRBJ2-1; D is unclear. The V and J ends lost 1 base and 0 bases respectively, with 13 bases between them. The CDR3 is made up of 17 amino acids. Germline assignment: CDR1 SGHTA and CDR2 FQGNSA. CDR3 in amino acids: CASSLVALGSSYNEQFF. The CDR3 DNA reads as TGTGCCAGCAGCTTAGTGGCTCTAGGAAGCTCCTACAATGAGCAGTTCTTC. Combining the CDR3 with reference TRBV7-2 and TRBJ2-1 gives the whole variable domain GAGVSQSPSNKVTEKGKDVELRCDPISGHTALYWYRQSLGQGLEFLIYFQGNSAPDKSGLPSDRFSAERTGGSVSTLTIQRTQQEDSAVYLCASSLVALGSSYNEQFFGPGTRLTVL.

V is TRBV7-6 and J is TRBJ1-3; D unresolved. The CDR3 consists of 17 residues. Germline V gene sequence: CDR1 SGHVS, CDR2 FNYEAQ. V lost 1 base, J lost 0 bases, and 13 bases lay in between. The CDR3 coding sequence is TGTGCCAGCAGCTTAGATCGGAAGATCTACTCTGGAAACACCATATATTTT. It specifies CASSLDRKIYSGNTIYF.

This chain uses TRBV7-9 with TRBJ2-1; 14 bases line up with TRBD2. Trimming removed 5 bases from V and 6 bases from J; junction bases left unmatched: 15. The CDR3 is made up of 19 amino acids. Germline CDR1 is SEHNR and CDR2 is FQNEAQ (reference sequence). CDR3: CASSPTSGRADSGANEQFF. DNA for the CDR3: TGTGCCAGCAGCCCGACTAGCGGGAGGGCGGATAGCGGGGCCAATGAGCAGTTCTTC.

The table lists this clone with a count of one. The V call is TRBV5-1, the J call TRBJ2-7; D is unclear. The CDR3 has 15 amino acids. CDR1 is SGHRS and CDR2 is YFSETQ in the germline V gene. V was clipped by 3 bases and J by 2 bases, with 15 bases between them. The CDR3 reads CASSWGPDGPYEQYF. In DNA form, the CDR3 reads TGCGCCAGCAGCTGGGGTCCGGACGGTCCCTACGAGCAGTACTTC.

In nucleotides, the CDR3 is TGTGCCAGTGCCGGGACAGGGGGTAACTATGGCTACACCTTC. Amino acid sequence: CASAGTGGNYGYTF. This rearrangement joins TRBV6-1 to TRBJ1-2, with 11 bases aligning to TRBD1. The CDR3 length is 14 residues. Germline trimming cut 9 bases from V and 1 base from J; bases unmatched to any gene: 4. Germline V CDR1 and CDR2: MNHNS, SASEGT.

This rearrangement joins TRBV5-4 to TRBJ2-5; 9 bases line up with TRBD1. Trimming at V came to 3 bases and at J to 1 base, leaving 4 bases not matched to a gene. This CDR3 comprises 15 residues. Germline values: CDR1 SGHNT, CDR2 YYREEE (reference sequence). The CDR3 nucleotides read TGTGCCAGCAGCTCCTGGACAGGGGTCCAAGAGACCCAGTACTTC. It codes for CASSSWTGVQETQYF.

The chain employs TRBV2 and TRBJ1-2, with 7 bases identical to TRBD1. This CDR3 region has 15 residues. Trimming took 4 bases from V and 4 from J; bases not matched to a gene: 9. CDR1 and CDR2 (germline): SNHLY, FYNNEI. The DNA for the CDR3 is TGTGCCAGCAGTGTAGCCGAGGGGGCTATCTATGGCTACACCTTC. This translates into CASSVAEGAIYGYTF.

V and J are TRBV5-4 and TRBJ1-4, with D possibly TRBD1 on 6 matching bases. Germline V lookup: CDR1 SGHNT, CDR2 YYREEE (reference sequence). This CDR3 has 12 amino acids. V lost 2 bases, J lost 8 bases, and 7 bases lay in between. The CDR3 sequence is CASSLQGEKLFF. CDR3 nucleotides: TGTGCCAGCAGCTTACAGGGCGAAAAACTGTTTTTT.

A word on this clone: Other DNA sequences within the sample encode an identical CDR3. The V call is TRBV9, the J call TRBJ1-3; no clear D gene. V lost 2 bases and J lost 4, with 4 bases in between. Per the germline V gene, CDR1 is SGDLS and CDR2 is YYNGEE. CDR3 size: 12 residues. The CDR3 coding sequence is TGTGCCAGCAGCGTCGGAGGAAACACCATATATTTT. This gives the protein CASSVGGNTIYF.

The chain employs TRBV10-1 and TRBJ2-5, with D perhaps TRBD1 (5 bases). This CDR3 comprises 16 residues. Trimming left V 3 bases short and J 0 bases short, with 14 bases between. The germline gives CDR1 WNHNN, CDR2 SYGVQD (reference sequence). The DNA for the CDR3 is TGCGCCAGCAGTGATTCTTTGGGGCCGGACCAAGAGACCCAGTACTTC. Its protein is CASSDSLGPDQETQYF.

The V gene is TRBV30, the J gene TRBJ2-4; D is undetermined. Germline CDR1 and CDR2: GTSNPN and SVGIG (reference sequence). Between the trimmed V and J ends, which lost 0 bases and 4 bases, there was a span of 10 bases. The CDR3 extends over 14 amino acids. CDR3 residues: CAWSVSAVKNIQYF. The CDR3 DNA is TGTGCCTGGAGTGTATCCGCGGTGAAAAACATTCAGTACTTC.

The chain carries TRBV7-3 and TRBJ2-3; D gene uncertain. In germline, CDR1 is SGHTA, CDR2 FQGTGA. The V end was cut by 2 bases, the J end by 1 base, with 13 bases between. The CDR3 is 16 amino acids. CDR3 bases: TGTGCCAGCAGCTTATTTCAGTCTGGAGGCACAGATACGCAGTATTTT. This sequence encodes CASSLFQSGGTDTQYF.

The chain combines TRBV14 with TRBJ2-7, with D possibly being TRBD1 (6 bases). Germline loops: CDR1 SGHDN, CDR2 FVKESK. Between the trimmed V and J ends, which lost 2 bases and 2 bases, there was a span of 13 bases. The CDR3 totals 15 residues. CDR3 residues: CASSQLTGAPYEQYF. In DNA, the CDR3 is TGTGCCAGCAGCCAATTGACAGGAGCGCCCTACGAGCAGTACTTC. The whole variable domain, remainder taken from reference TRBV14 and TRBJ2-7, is EAGVTQFPSHSVIEKGQTVTLRCDPISGHDNLYWYRRVMGKEIKFLLHFVKESKQDESGMPNNRFLAERTGGTYSTLKVQPAELEDSGVYFCASSQLTGAPYEQYFGPGTRLTVT.

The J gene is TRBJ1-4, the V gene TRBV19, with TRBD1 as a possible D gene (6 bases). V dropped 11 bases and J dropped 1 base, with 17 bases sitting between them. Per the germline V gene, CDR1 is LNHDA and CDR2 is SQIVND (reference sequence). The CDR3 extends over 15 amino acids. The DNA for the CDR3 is TGTGCCTCCGCCCTCGGACAGCTAACTAATGAAAAACTGTTTTTT. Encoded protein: CASALGQLTNEKLFF.

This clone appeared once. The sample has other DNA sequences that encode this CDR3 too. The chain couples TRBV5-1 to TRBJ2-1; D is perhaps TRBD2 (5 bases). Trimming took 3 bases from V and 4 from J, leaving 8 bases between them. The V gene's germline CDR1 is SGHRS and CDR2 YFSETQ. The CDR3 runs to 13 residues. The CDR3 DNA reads TGCGCCAGCAGCTCGGACTTATACAATGAGCAGTTCTTC. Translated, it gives CASSSDLYNEQFF.

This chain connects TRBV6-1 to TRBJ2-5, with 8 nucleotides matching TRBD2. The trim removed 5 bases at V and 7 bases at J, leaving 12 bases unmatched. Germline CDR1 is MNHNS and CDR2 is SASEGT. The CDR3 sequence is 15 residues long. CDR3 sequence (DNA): TGTGCCAGCAGTAAAGGGACTAGTAATTTCGGGACCCAGTACTTC. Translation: CASSKGTSNFGTQYF.

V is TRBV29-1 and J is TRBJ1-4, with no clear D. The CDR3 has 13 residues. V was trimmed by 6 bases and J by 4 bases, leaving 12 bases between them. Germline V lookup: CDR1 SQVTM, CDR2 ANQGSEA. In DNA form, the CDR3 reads TGCAGCGTCGTGGGCAGAGATAATGAAAAACTGTTTTTT. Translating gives CSVVGRDNEKLFF.

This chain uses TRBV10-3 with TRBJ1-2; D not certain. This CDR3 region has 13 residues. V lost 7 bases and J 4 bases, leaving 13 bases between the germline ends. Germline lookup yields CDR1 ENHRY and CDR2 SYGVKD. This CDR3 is CAITVEGAYGYTF. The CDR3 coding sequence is TGTGCCATCACGGTCGAGGGCGCCTATGGCTACACCTTC.

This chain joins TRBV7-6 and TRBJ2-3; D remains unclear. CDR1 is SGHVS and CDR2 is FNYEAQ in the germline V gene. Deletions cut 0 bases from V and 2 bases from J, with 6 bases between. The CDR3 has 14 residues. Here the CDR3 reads CASSLAGLTDTQYF. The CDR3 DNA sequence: TGTGCCAGCAGCTTAGCGGGCCTCACAGATACGCAGTATTTT.

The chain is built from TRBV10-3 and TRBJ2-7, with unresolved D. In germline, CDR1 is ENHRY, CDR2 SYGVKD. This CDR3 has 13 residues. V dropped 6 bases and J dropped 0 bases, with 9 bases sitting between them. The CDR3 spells CAIRDLSSYEQYF. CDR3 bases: TGTGCCATCAGGGACCTAAGCTCCTACGAGCAGTACTTC.

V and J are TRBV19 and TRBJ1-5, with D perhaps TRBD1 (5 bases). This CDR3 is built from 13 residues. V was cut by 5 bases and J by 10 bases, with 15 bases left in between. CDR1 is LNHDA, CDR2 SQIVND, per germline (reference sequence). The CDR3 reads CASSRNGGYPQHF. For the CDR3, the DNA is TGTGCCAGTAGTCGGAATGGGGGGTATCCCCAGCATTTT.